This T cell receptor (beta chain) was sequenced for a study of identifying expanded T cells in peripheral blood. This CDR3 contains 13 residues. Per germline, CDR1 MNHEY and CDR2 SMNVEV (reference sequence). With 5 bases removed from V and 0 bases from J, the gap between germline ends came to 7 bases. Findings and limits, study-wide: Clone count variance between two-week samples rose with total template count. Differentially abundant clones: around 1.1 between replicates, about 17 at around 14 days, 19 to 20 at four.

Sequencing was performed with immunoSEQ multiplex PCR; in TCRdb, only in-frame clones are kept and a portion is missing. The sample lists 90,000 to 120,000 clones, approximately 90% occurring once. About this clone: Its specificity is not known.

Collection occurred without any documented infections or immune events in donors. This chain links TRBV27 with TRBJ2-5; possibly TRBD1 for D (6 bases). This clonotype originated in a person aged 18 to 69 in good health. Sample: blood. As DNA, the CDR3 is TGTGCCAGCAGTCCAGGGGACCAAGAGACCCAGTACTTC. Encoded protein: CASSPGDQETQYF.